This T cell receptor (beta chain) is drawn from a study of glioma-infiltrating T cells after dendritic cell vaccination. Across the study: The vaccine used monocyte-derived dendritic cells pulsed overnight with autologous tumor lysate.

Data came from immunoSEQ multiplex PCR; TCRdb stores just in-frame clones and leaves some out. The sample yields 65,000 or so clones, around 86% seen once. There are 14 residues in the CDR3. CDR1 SEHNR and CDR2 FQNEAQ come from the germline V gene (reference sequence). V was pared by 1 base and J by 2 bases, with 6 bases between. Time point of the sample: after dendritic cell vaccination, including at tumor progression/relapse. The chain combines TRBV7-9 with TRBJ2-1; D perhaps matches TRBD2 (5 bases). The sequence was collected from a human donor with glioblastoma. Material: blood, obtained after dendritic cell vaccination. The CDR3 protein is CASSLVGAYNEQFF. CDR3 sequence (DNA): TGTGCCAGCAGCTTAGTCGGGGCCTACAATGAGCAGTTCTTC.